The rows below give T cell receptor beta chains drawn from one sample of a study of molecular identifiers for immune sequencing clone quantification. MiXCR, run by TCRdb on the PCR reads, gives a single entry per CDR3 protein. The data contain approximately 590,000 distinct CDR3 sequences, around 25% of them singletons. Sequenced input: naive CD8+ T cells from blood, with Jurkat cell RNA spiked in. All receptors come from a human donor in good health. Some libraries in this study had Jurkat cell RNA spiked in. The CDR3 runs from the conserved cysteine through the conserved F or W.

V: TRBV27
J: TRBJ2-1
length: 17
CDR3: CASSLKTGTTSGNEQFF

V: TRBV7-8
J: TRBJ1-5
length: 15
CDR3: CARSLGQDDNQPQHF

V: TRBV27
J: TRBJ2-7
length: 14
CDR3: CASSLTGQRYEQYF

V: TRBV20-1
J: TRBJ1-1
length: 14
CDR3: CSAIRTGLVTEAFF

V: TRBV11-2
J: TRBJ2-3
length: 16
CDR3: CASSFHISSSTDTQYF

V: TRBV27
J: TRBJ1-4
length: 15
CDR3: CASSTHRRSNEKLFF

V: TRBV4-3
J: TRBJ2-2
length: 17
CDR3: CASSQAADRGLNGELFF

V: TRBV9
J: TRBJ2-7
length: 15
CDR3: CASSAAPDGNYEQYF

V: TRBV11-3
J: TRBJ2-7
length: 14
CDR3: CTSSFRLVPYEQYF

V: TRBV28
J: TRBJ2-3
length: 15
CDR3: CAGSALTSWTDSQYF

V: TRBV3-1
J: TRBJ1-1
length: 13
CDR3: CASRQLRGAEAFF

V: TRBV5-1
J: TRBJ1-4
length: 14
CDR3: CASSSGTSGEKLFF

V: TRBV9
J: TRBJ1-3
length: 14
CDR3: CASSVVGTGNTIYF

V: TRBV7-9
J: TRBJ2-2
length: 17
CDR3: CASSLAFRETNTGELFF

V: TRBV7-9
J: TRBJ2-7
length: 16
CDR3: CASSLLLAGRAREQYF

V: TRBV29-1
J: TRBJ2-1
length: 14
CDR3: CSAPTETPYNEQFF

V: TRBV15
J: TRBJ1-5
length: 15
CDR3: CATSRGGGGHQPQHF

V: TRBV7-2
J: TRBJ1-1
length: 17
CDR3: CASSHSRGRGSNTEAFF

V: TRBV27
J: TRBJ2-3
length: 15
CDR3: CASSSGTRGTDTQYF

V: TRBV20-1
J: TRBJ2-1
length: 14
CDR3: CSALGVSSYNEQFF

V: TRBV13
J: TRBJ2-5
length: 13
CDR3: CASSLGVNETQYF

V: TRBV9
J: TRBJ2-7
length: 14
CDR3: CASSVDGGGYEQYF

V: TRBV12-3/TRBV12-4
J: TRBJ2-2
length: 13
CDR3: CASSLGGGGELFF

V: TRBV5-1
J: TRBJ1-2
length: 13
CDR3: CASSLEASYGYTF

V: TRBV12-3/TRBV12-4
J: TRBJ2-7
length: 13
CDR3: CASSLYRAGEQYF

V: TRBV4-3
J: TRBJ2-5
length: 15
CDR3: CASSQEWSPQETQYF

V: TRBV7-6
J: TRBJ2-1
length: 13
CDR3: CTSSFGDNNEQFF

V: TRBV19
J: TRBJ2-1
length: 15
CDR3: CASSALAGVLNEQFF

V: TRBV20-1
J: TRBJ1-4
length: 12
CDR3: CSVRSTNEKLFF

V: TRBV28
J: TRBJ1-5
length: 15
CDR3: CASSLSTNSNQPQHF

V: TRBV2
J: TRBJ1-2
length: 15
CDR3: CATMRLAGTDYGYTF